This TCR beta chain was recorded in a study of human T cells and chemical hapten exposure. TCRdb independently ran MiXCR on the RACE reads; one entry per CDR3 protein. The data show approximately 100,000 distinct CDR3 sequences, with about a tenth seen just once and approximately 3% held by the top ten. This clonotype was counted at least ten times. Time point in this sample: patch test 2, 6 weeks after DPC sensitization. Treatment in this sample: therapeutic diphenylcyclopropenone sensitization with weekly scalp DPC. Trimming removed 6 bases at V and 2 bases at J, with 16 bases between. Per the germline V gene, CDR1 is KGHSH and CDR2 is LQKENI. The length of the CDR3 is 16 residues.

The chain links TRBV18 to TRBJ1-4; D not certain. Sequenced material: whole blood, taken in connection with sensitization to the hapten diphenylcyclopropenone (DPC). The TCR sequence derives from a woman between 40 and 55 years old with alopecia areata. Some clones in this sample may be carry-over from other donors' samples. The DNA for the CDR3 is TGTGCCAGCTCTCTCAACGAACCACCCACTAATGAAAAACTGTTTTTT. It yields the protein CASSLNEPPTNEKLFF. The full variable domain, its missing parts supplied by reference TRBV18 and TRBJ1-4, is NAGVMQNPRHLVRRRGQEARLRCSPMKGHSHVYWYRQLPEEGLKFMVYLQKENIIDESGMPKERFSAEFPKEGPSILRIQQVVRGDSAAYFCASSLNEPPTNEKLFFGSGTQLSVL.